These T cell receptor beta chains were read from a single sample in a study of shared T cell receptors in the human thymus. TCRdb keeps only in-frame clones here, not all; method: immunoSEQ multiplex PCR. Of hundreds of thousands of clones listed, approximately 95% are singletons. Sample: thymocytes. Receptors originate from a human donor. Both conserved end residues are trimmed from each CDR3. The order of the fields is V gene, CDR3 length, J gene, CDR3 protein.

TRBV6-1	11	TRBJ2-7	ASSRDRAYEQY
TRBV4-1	15	TRBJ2-1	ASSQYRPSSAYNEQF
TRBV9	14	TRBJ2-1	ASSGRQSRAYNEQF
TRBV7-3	19	TRBJ2-2	ASSLYFPRTSGGVNTGELF
TRBV6-6	12	TRBJ2-7	ASSDPGRLNEQY
TRBV9	14	TRBJ2-3	ASSTGQGRITDTQY
TRBV29-1	13	TRBJ2-7	SVAAGQGSSYEQY
TRBV10-2	12	TRBJ1-5	ASGTGGRNQPQH
TRBV14	13	TRBJ1-2	ASSRRDRTNYGYT
TRBV5-8	16	TRBJ2-1	ASSSGQGARSSYNEQF
TRBV10-3	13	TRBJ2-6	AITSDRSGANVLT
TRBV28	14	TRBJ2-7	ASSPYAKRGSYEQY
TRBV6-5	12	TRBJ1-1	ASSWQGVAAEAF
TRBV5-1	10	TRBJ2-2	ASSLDSGELF
TRBV6-6	13	TRBJ2-4	ASSYSPGPNDIQY
TRBV5-4	11	TRBJ2-7	ASSLGGFYEQY
TRBV4-1	20	TRBJ2-3	ASSPPPPVTSDTKGCTDTQY
TRBV7-6	16	TRBJ2-1	ASSLHFIPGLDTGEQF
TRBV9	15	TRBJ2-7	ASSGSSRDGGAYEQY
TRBV6-5	14	TRBJ2-7	ASSYERPDNSYEQY
TRBV28	16	TRBJ2-3	ASRPTSGRRRSADTQY
TRBV18	13	TRBJ2-7	ASSPTGTGAYEQY
TRBV9	15	TRBJ2-7	ASSVDGQRGPWYEQY
TRBV19	19	TRBJ1-5	ASSIGQGEVLGTIGNQPQH
TRBV7-6	15	TRBJ2-7	ASSLGTFGTGHHEQY
TRBV2	10	TRBJ1-2	ATATDNYGYT
TRBV6-6	12	TRBJ2-3	ASSQGYLTDTQY
TRBV28	13	TRBJ2-2	ASTPSLGNTGELF
TRBV5-1	11	TRBJ1-1	ASSVEVNTEAF
TRBV27	17	TRBJ2-6	ASSLGPGQGPSGANVLT
TRBV30	13	TRBJ1-4	AWSVFRGANEKLF